This TCR beta chain was retrieved from a study of shared clonotypes between healthy human individuals. Sorted-subset replicate PCR reactions were performed with approximately 200 ng DNA, corresponding to about 30,000 T cell genomes. Here immunoSEQ multiplex PCR was the method, and the copy in TCRdb shows in-frame clones only, minus some. The sample records 2 million to 3 million clones, over 85% being singletons. This CDR3 has 16 residues. Germline assignment: CDR1 LNHDA and CDR2 SQIVND (reference sequence). Trimming removed 1 base from V and 2 bases from J; junction bases left unmatched: 5. Study-level findings and limits: Generation probabilities of non-shared clonotypes were lower (relative to those shared by all four donors). Rarefaction analysis demonstrated incomplete sorted-subset sequencing notwithstanding large depth. Across subsets, estimated richness was generally greater for naive than for memory populations.

Details on this clone: Its antigen is undetermined.

The sequenced sample was naive CD4+ T cells from PBMCs. Subset denoted: CD45RA+ positively selected. The V call is TRBV19, the J call TRBJ2-3, with 8 bases fitting TRBD2. This clonotype was sampled from a young man in good health. Some clones in this sample may be carry-over from other donors' samples. CDR3 protein: CASSIGVAGNTDTQYF. The CDR3 DNA sequence: TGTGCCAGTAGTATAGGAGTAGCGGGGAACACAGATACGCAGTATTTT.